These 15 T cell receptor beta chains were sequenced from one sample in a study of CD8 T cells in ankylosing spondylitis. Each CDR3 protein is one row after TCRdb ran MiXCR on the 5' RACE reads. The table shows around 100,000 distinct CDR3 sequences, with around 24% occurring only once. Specimen: synovial fluid, either unsorted or a sorted T cell fraction (not recorded which). Receptors originate from a male donor with ankylosing spondylitis.

This clonotype has a count of ten or more. The chain couples TRBV27 to TRBJ1-5; D is unclear. V was shortened by 5 bases and J by 0 bases, with 8 bases between the two germline ends. Germline V lookup: CDR1 MNHEY, CDR2 SMNVEV (reference sequence). This CDR3 is built from 14 residues. CDR3 bases: TGTGCCAGCAGTCCCCAAAATAGCAATCAGCCCCAGCATTTT. Protein sequence: CASSPQNSNQPQHF.

This clonotype has a handful of counts. The chain has TRBV9 and TRBJ2-1; TRBD1 aligns across 9 bases. The length of the CDR3 is 14 residues. V gave up 4 bases and J gave up 8 bases; unmatched junction bases: 7. The germline V gene has CDR1 SGDLS and CDR2 YYNGEE. DNA for the CDR3: TGTGCCAGCAGCCCCCGGACAGGGGTTGATGAGCAGTTCTTC. This encodes CASSPRTGVDEQFF.

The J gene is TRBJ2-2, the V gene TRBV15; a weak D match, TRBD1 (6 bases). Looked up from germline, CDR1 is LNHNV and CDR2 is YYDKDF (reference sequence). Trimming took 0 bases from V and 6 from J, leaving 14 bases between them. This CDR3 comprises 16 residues. CDR3 region: CATSRDWQGKAGELFF. Written as DNA, the CDR3 is TGTGCCACCAGCAGAGATTGGCAGGGGAAGGCCGGGGAGCTGTTTTTT.

This clonotype has just a few counts. The chain has TRBV6-5 and TRBJ1-2; D unresolved. CDR3 length equals 12 residues. Trimming pared 6 bases from V and 3 bases from J, leaving 8 bases between. Germline CDR1 MNHEY, CDR2 SVGAGI. This CDR3 is CASRNFDYGYTF. In DNA, the CDR3 is TGTGCCAGCAGAAATTTTGACTATGGCTACACCTTC.

This chain links TRBV4-1 with TRBJ2-1; D is ambiguous. The CDR3 covers 15 residues. Germline loops: CDR1 MGHRA, CDR2 YSYEKL. Deletions cut 0 bases from V and 4 bases from J, with 10 bases between. The CDR3 DNA reads as TGCGCCAGCAGCCAAGAGTCCGTAGGGTACAATGAGCAGTTCTTC. Amino acid sequence: CASSQESVGYNEQFF.

The chain is built from TRBV11-2 and TRBJ1-5; possible D gene TRBD1, 5 bases. The germline V gene has CDR1 SGHAT and CDR2 FQNNGV. The CDR3 consists of 14 residues. Trimming took off 10 bases at V and 4 bases at J, with 17 bases between the two ends. The CDR3 DNA reads as TGTGCCACTGGATGTAGGAGGGGTAATCAGCCCCAGCATTTT. Amino acid sequence: CATGCRRGNQPQHF.

This clonotype was detected a few times. V is TRBV6-1 and J is TRBJ2-7, with D possibly matching TRBD2 (5 bases). The V end was cut by 9 bases, the J end by 4 bases, with 10 bases between. This CDR3 contains 11 residues. Germline V CDR1 and CDR2: MNHNS, SASEGT. CDR3 sequence: CASSRGYEQYV. CDR3 nucleotide sequence: TGTGCCAGTAGCAGAGGGTACGAGCAGTACGTC.

The DNA for the CDR3 is TGTGCCAGCAGTGAATGGGCAGCTAAGAATCAGCCCCAGCATTTT. This sequence encodes CASSEWAAKNQPQHF. The V gene is TRBV2, the J gene TRBJ1-5; D gene unclear. This CDR3 has 15 amino acids. The V and J ends lost 2 bases and 4 bases respectively, with 12 bases between them. Germline V gene lookup returns CDR1 SNHLY and CDR2 FYNNEI.

This clonotype has more than one count but fewer than ten. The V gene is TRBV20-1, the J gene TRBJ2-7, with 8 bases lining up with TRBD2. The V segment lost 5 bases and the J segment 6 bases; nucleotides outside the gene matches: 12. The germline V gene has CDR1 DFQATT and CDR2 SNEGSKA (reference sequence). The CDR3 has 14 residues. The CDR3 nucleotides read TGCAGTGCTTATAATCCGGGACTAGAAGCCGAGCAGTACTTC. Translation gives CSAYNPGLEAEQYF.

The chain has TRBV11-3 and TRBJ2-1, with unresolved D. V shed 0 bases and J shed 0 bases, with 12 bases lying between them. CDR1 and CDR2 (germline): SGHNT, YENEEA. The CDR3 loop spans 17 amino acids. This chain's CDR3 is CASSLDYIFSSYNEQFF. The CDR3, as DNA: TGTGCCAGCAGCTTAGATTATATCTTCAGCTCCTACAATGAGCAGTTCTTC.

V gene TRBV20-1 combines with J gene TRBJ1-1; 7 bases fit TRBD1. Looked up from germline, CDR1 is DFQATT and CDR2 is SNEGSKA (reference sequence). The J segment lost 3 bases and the V segment lost 6 bases, leaving 13 bases of the junction unmatched. CDR3 size: 15 residues. CDR3 loop: CSAFSPNQGDTEAFF. The CDR3 DNA is TGCAGTGCCTTCTCTCCCAACCAGGGGGACACTGAAGCTTTCTTT.

In its sample, this clonotype was seen many times. CDR3 protein: CASSLGTGNIHEQFF. As DNA, the CDR3 is TGCGCCAGCAGCTTAGGGACAGGGAATATCCATGAGCAGTTCTTC. The chain couples TRBV5-1 to TRBJ2-1, with 9 bases matching TRBD1. V shed 2 bases, J shed 8 bases, and the junction held 8 bases outside the gene matches. This CDR3 comprises 15 residues. Germline V gene data show CDR1 as SGHRS and CDR2 as YFSETQ.

The chain is built from TRBV7-2 and TRBJ2-5, with TRBD2 matching 7 bases. CDR3 length: 15 amino acids. V shed 0 bases and J 4 bases; nucleotides not matched to a gene: 5. CDR1 SGHTA and CDR2 FQGNSA come from the germline V gene. This chain's CDR3 is CASSLAGGWGETQYF. The CDR3, as DNA: TGTGCCAGCAGCTTAGCGGGAGGGTGGGGAGAGACCCAGTACTTC.

The chain joins TRBV10-2 to TRBJ1-6; weak D call: TRBD1 (5 bases). CDR3 length: 13 residues. V lost 7 bases and J 10 bases, leaving 14 bases between the germline ends. Germline CDR1 and CDR2: WSHSY and SAAADI. CDR3 coding DNA: TGCGCCAGCAAGGGGCTGACGGGGTCACCCCTCCACTTT. It encodes CASKGLTGSPLHF.

This clonotype turned up a few times. The chain is built from TRBV5-1 and TRBJ2-7; 9 nucleotides align to TRBD2. Germline CDR1 and CDR2: SGHRS and YFSETQ. The CDR3 runs 15 residues. V lost 6 bases to trimming and J lost 5 bases; unmatched junction nucleotides: 12. Here the CDR3 reads CASTHVAGARHEQYF. The CDR3 nucleotides read TGCGCCAGCACCCACGTAGCGGGAGCCCGCCACGAGCAGTACTTC.